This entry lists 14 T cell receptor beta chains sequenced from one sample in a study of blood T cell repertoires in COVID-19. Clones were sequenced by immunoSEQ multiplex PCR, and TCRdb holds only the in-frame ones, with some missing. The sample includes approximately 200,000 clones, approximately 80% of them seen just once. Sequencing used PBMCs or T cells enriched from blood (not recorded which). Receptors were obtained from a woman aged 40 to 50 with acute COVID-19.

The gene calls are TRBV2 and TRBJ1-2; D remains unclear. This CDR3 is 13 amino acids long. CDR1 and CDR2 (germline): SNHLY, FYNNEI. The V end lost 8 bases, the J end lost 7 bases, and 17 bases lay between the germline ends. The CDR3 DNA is TGTGCCAGCGGCTCCCTGTCGAAGTCTGGCTACACCTTC. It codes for CASGSLSKSGYTF.

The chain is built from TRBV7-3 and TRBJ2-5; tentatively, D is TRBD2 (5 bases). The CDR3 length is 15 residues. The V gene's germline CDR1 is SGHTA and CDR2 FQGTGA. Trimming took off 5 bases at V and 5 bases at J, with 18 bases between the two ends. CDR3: CASSPHPSPGETQYF. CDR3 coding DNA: TGTGCCAGCAGCCCTCACCCGTCCCCGGGGGAGACCCAGTACTTC.

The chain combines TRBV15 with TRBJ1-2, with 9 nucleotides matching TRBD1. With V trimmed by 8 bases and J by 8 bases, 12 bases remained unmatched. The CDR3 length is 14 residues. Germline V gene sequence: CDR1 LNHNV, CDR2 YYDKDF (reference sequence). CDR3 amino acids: CATGGGQGKRGYTF. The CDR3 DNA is TGTGCCACCGGGGGGGGACAGGGAAAGCGCGGCTACACCTTC.

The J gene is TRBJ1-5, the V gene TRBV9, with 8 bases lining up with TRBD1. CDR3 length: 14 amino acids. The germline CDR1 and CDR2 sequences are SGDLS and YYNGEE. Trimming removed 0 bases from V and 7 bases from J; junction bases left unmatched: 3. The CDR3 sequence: CASSVGQGLQPQHF. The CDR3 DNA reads TGTGCCAGCAGCGTAGGACAGGGGCTCCAGCCCCAGCATTTT.

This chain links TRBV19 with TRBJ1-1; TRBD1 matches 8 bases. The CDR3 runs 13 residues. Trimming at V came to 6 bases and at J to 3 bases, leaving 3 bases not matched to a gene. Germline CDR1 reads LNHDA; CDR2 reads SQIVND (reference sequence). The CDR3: CASSSRGHTEAFF. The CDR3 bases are TGTGCCAGTAGCTCCAGGGGGCACACTGAAGCTTTCTTT. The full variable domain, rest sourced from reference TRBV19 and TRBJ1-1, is DGGITQSPKYLFRKEGQNVTLSCEQNLNHDAMYWYRQDPGQGLRLIYYSQIVNDFQKGDIAEGYSVSREKKESFPLTVTSAQKNPTAFYLCASSSRGHTEAFFGQGTRLTVV.

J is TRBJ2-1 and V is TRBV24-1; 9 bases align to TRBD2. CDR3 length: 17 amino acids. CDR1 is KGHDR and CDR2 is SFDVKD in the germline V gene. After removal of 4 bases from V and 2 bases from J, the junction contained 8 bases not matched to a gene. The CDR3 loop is CATSDPGQRGAYNEQFF. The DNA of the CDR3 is TGTGCCACCAGTGACCCCGGCCAGCGGGGGGCCTACAATGAGCAGTTCTTC.

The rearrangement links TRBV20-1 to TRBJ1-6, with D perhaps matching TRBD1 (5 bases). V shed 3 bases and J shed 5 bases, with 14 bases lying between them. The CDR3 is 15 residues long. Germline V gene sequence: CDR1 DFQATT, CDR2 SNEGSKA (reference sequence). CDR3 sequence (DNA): TGCAGTGCTAGTCTCGGCAGGGTGAATAATTCACCCCTCCACTTT. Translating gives CSASLGRVNNSPLHF.

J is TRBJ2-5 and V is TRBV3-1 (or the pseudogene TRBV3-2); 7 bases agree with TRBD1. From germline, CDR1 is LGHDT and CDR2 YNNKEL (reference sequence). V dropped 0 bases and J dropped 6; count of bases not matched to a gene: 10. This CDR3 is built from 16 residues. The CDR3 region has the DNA TGTGCCAGCAGCCAAGAAGAATGGGCAGGGGGAAAGACCCAGTACTTC. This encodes CASSQEEWAGGKTQYF.

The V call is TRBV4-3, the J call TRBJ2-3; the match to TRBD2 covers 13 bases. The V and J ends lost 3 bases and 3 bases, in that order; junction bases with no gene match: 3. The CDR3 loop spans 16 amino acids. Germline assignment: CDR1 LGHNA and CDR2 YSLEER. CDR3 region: CASSHLTSGGTDTQYF. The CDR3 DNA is TGCGCCAGCAGCCACCTGACTAGCGGGGGGACAGATACGCAGTATTTT.

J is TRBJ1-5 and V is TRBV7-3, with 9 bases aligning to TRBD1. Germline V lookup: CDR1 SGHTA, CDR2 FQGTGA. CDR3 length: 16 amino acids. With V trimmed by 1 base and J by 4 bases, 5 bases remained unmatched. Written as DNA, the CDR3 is TGTGCCAGCAGCTTAATAGTGGGACAGGGAAATCAGCCCCAGCATTTT. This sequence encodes CASSLIVGQGNQPQHF.

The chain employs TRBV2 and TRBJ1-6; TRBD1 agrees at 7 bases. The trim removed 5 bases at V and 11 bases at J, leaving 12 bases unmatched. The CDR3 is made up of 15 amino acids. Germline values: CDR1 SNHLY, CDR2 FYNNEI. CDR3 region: CASSRDSPSLTPLHF. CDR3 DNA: TGTGCCAGCAGTCGGGACAGTCCAAGTTTAACACCCCTCCACTTT. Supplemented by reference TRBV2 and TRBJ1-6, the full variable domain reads EPEVTQTPSHQVTQMGQEVILRCVPISNHLYFYWYRQILGQKVEFLVSFYNNEISEKSEIFDDQFSVERPDGSNFTLKIRSTKLEDSAMYFCASSRDSPSLTPLHFGNGTRLTVT.

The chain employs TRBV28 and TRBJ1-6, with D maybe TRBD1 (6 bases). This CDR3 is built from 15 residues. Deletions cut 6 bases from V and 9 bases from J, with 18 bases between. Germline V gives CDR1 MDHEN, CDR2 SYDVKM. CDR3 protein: CASRFQGRSGSPLHF. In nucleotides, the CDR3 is TGTGCCAGCAGATTCCAGGGGCGAAGTGGTTCACCCCTCCACTTT.

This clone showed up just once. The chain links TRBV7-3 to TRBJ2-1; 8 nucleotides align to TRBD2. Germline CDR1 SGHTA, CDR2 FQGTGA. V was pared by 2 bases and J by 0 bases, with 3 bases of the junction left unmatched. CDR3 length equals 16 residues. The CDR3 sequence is CASSLVAGRSYNEQFF. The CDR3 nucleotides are TGTGCCAGCAGCTTAGTAGCGGGACGCTCCTACAATGAGCAGTTCTTC.

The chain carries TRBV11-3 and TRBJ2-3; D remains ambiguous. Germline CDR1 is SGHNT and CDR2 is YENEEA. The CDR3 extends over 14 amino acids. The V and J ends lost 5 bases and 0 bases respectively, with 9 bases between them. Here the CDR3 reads CASSADGSTDTQYF. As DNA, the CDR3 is TGTGCCAGCAGCGCGGATGGGAGCACAGATACGCAGTATTTT. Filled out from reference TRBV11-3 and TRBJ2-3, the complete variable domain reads EAGVVQSPRYKIIEKKQPVAFWCNPISGHNTLYWYLQNLGQGPELLIRYENEEAVDDSQLPKDRFSAERLKGVDSTLKIQPAELGDSAVYLCASSADGSTDTQYFGPGTRLTVL.